This T cell receptor beta chain comes out of a study of blood T cell repertoires in COVID-19. Study background: Italy, Spain and the United States were the sources of the convalescent and acute COVID-19 samples. T cells, B-cell-depleted T cells, or PBMCs provided the cDNA or gDNA that served as material.

Germline CDR1 and CDR2: KGHSH and LQKENI. This CDR3 comprises 14 residues. Trimming cost V 3 bases and J 3 bases; bases outside gene matches: 5. Per the original data handling: Researchers report that nucleated cell counts were estimated from reference gene primer amplification. Sequencing used immunoSEQ multiplex PCR; TCRdb keeps in-frame clones, though not all of them. V and J calls and clone size follow that table, whereas D and trimming were derived from the DNA. There are about 19,000 clones in the sample; about 91% occur only once, and about 7.7% lies in the top ten. The rearrangement uses TRBV18 and TRBJ2-7; 7 bases align to TRBD1. This clonotype was sampled from a human donor in a cohort sampled during active COVID-19. The donor label of this sample is uncertain. Material: peripheral blood. The DNA for the CDR3 is TGTGCCAGCTCACCGGGACAGAATATCTACGAGCAGTACTTC. Amino acids: CASSPGQNIYEQYF.